The 5 T cell receptor beta chains below come from one sample, sequenced in a study of cytomegalovirus exposure and HLA in healthy donors. The PCR made use of 60 Vbeta and 13 Jbeta primers. Method: immunoSEQ multiplex PCR; TCRdb's copy keeps in-frame clones and lacks some. The sample has about 120,000 clones, less than 85% seen once; the top ten hold around 10%. The sequenced material came from PBMCs. All receptors come from a young man in good health and CMV-seropositive.

V is TRBV9 and J is TRBJ2-4; 9 bases line up with TRBD2. The CDR3 sequence is 14 residues long. The V gene end was trimmed by 0 bases and the J gene end by 6 bases; junction bases not matched to a gene: 1. Germline values: CDR1 SGDLS, CDR2 YYNGEE. The CDR3 region is CASSVEAGGNIQYF. The CDR3 nucleotides are TGTGCCAGCAGCGTAGAAGCGGGGGGAAACATTCAGTACTTC.

Only one count was recorded for this clone. V and J are TRBV15 and TRBJ1-6, with D perhaps matching TRBD1 (6 bases). Germline V gives CDR1 LNHNV, CDR2 YYDKDF (reference sequence). V was shortened by 3 bases and J by 4 bases, with 7 bases between the two germline ends. CDR3 length: 14 amino acids. The CDR3 is CATSRDRYNSPLHF. The CDR3, as DNA: TGTGCCACCAGCAGGGACAGATATAATTCACCCCTCCACTTT.

The rearrangement links TRBV6-5 to TRBJ1-6, with 8 nucleotides matching TRBD1. Germline lookup yields CDR1 MNHEY and CDR2 SVGAGI. The CDR3 sequence is 15 residues long. Germline trimming cut 7 bases from V and 7 bases from J; bases unmatched to any gene: 9. Written as DNA, the CDR3 is TGTGCCAGCACCGTACAGGGGGGTATCAATTCACCCCTCCACTTT. It specifies CASTVQGGINSPLHF.

V and J are TRBV5-1 and TRBJ2-2, with 9 bases fitting TRBD1. The CDR3 has 20 residues. V lost 7 bases to trimming and J lost 2 bases; unmatched junction nucleotides: 21. Germline assignment: CDR1 SGHRS and CDR2 YFSETQ. CDR3 sequence: CASGTEPGQGKGRNTGELFF. DNA of the CDR3: TGCGCCAGCGGAACAGAGCCGGGACAGGGTAAGGGACGAAACACCGGGGAGCTGTTTTTT.

The V gene is TRBV6-5, the J gene TRBJ2-7, with TRBD1 matching 8 bases. The CDR3 has 14 residues. With 2 bases clipped from V and 6 bases from J, the junction kept 6 bases outside the gene matches. The germline V gene encodes CDR1 MNHEY and CDR2 SVGAGI. This CDR3 reads CASSYRGQGAEQYF. CDR3 DNA: TGTGCCAGCAGTTACCGAGGACAGGGTGCCGAGCAGTACTTC.